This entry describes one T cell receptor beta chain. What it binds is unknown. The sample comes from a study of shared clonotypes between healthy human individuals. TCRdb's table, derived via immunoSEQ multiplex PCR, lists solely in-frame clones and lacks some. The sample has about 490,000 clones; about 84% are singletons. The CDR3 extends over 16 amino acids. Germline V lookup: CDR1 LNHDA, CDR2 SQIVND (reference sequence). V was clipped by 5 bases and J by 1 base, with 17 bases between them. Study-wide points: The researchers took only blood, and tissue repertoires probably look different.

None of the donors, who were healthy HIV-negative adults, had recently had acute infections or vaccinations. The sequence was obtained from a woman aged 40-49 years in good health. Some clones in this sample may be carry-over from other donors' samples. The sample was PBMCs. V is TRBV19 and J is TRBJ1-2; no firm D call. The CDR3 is CASSVLTATDNYGYTF. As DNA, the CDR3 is TGTGCCAGTAGTGTCCTCACTGCGACGGATAACTATGGCTACACCTTC.